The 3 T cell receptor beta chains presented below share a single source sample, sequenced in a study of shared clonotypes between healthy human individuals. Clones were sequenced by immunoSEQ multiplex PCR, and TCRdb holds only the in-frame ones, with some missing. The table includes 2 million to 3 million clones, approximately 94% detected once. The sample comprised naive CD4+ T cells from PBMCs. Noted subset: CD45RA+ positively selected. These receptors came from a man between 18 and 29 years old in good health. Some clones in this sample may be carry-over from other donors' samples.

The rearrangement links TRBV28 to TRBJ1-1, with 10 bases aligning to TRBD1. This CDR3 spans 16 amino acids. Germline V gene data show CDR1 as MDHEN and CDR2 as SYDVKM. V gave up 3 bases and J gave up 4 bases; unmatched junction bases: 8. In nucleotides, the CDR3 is TGTGCCAGCAGTTTCTCCCCGGGACAGGGGATCACTGAAGCTTTCTTT. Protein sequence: CASSFSPGQGITEAFF.

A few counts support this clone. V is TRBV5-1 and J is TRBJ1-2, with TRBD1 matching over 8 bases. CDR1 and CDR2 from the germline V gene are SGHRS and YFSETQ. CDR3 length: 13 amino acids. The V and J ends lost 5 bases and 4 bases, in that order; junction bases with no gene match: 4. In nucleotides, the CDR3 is TGCGCCAGCAGACTGGACAGGGCCTATGGCTACACCTTC. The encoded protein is CASRLDRAYGYTF.

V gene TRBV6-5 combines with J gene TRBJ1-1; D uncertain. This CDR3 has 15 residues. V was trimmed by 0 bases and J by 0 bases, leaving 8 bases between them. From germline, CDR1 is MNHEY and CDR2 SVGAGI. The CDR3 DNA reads TGTGCCAGCAGTTACTCGGCAGTAATGAACACTGAAGCTTTCTTT. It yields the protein CASSYSAVMNTEAFF.